The next 6 T cell receptor beta chains were all read from a single sample in a study of T cells after yellow fever vaccination. MiXCR, applied by TCRdb to the 5' RACE reads, yields one record per CDR3 protein. The sample lists 250,000 or so distinct CDR3 sequences, roughly 6.3% seen once, with 0.85% to 1.2% in the top ten. Sample: CD4+ T cells sorted from PBMCs, taken on the day of the yellow fever booster vaccination. These TCRs come from a man younger than 45 who received the YFV17D yellow fever vaccine.

This clonotype was seen repeatedly, ten times or more. The chain links TRBV5-1 to TRBJ2-1, with 12 bases matching TRBD1. Per the germline V gene, CDR1 is SGHRS and CDR2 is YFSETQ. J was trimmed by 4 bases and V by 4 bases; bases with no gene match: 6. This CDR3 has 16 amino acids. CDR3 sequence reads: CASSPGQGARYNEQFF. DNA of the CDR3: TGCGCCAGCAGCCCGGGACAGGGGGCGCGATACAATGAGCAGTTCTTC. The full variable domain, completed using reference TRBV5-1 and TRBJ2-1, is KAGVTQTPRYLIKTRGQQVTLSCSPISGHRSVSWYQQTPGQGLQFLFEYFSETQRNKGNFPGRFSGRQFSNSRSEMNVSTLELGDSALYLCASSPGQGARYNEQFFGPGTRLTVL.

This clonotype appeared a few times. The chain couples TRBV4-3 to TRBJ2-7, with TRBD2 identical over 9 bases. This CDR3 region has 16 residues. The V gene end was trimmed by 0 bases and the J gene end by 4 bases; junction bases not matched to a gene: 7. Germline CDR1 LGHNA, CDR2 YSLEER. CDR3 residues: CASSQDRRLAVYEQYF. In DNA form, the CDR3 reads TGCGCCAGCAGCCAAGATCGGCGACTAGCGGTATACGAGCAGTACTTC.

This clonotype was recorded at least ten times. The CDR3 DNA reads as TGTGCCAGCAGCCGGGCGGCGGGAGGGCCCCGCGAGCAGTACTTC. Its translation: CASSRAAGGPREQYF. This chain joins TRBV3-1 and TRBJ2-7; 9 bases match TRBD2. The V gene end was trimmed by 4 bases and the J gene end by 6 bases; junction bases not matched to a gene: 10. Germline assignment: CDR1 LGHDT and CDR2 YNNKEL (reference sequence). There are 15 residues in the CDR3.

Only a few counts were recorded for this clonotype. The chain links TRBV6-2 or TRBV6-3 to TRBJ2-5; perhaps TRBD1 as D (6 bases). Germline loops: CDR1 MNHEY, CDR2 SVGEGT. The CDR3 loop spans 16 amino acids. Trimming pared 5 bases from V and 1 base from J, leaving 17 bases between. The CDR3 nucleotides are TGTGCCAGCAGTATGCCCCAGGGGATGGGCCAAGAGACCCAGTACTTC. This sequence encodes CASSMPQGMGQETQYF.

This chain joins TRBV6-5 and TRBJ2-3; D uncertain. Germline CDR1 and CDR2: MNHEY and SVGAGI. The length of the CDR3 is 14 residues. V lost 0 bases to trimming and J lost 2 bases, with 6 bases between them. This CDR3 reads CASSYSGTTDTQYF. DNA of the CDR3: TGTGCCAGCAGTTACTCTGGCACCACAGATACGCAGTATTTT.

This clonotype was seen a handful of times. The chain carries TRBV5-4 and TRBJ2-7; tentative D call: TRBD2 (6 bases). Germline lookup yields CDR1 SGHNT and CDR2 YYREEE (reference sequence). Trimming removed 0 bases from V and 0 bases from J, with 10 bases in between. The CDR3 extends over 15 amino acids. This chain's CDR3 is CASSLGAGSSYEQYF. In DNA form, the CDR3 reads TGTGCCAGCAGCTTGGGTGCGGGGAGCTCCTACGAGCAGTACTTC.